Below, 21 T cell receptor beta chains from the same sample are listed, as sequenced in a study of T cells in Graves' hyperthyroidism and ophthalmopathy. RNA transcripts provided the source from which TCR beta CDR3 regions were amplified. Carried out on the TCR CDR3, a first-round RT-PCR used the HTBI primer set. MiXCR, applied by TCRdb to the multiplex PCR reads, yields one record per CDR3 protein. The table has hundreds of thousands of distinct CDR3 sequences, approximately 19% seen once. Sequencing input: blood. These receptor sequences come from a woman aged 18-30 years with Graves' hyperthyroidism.

This clonotype has a handful of counts. This chain uses TRBV14 with TRBJ2-7, with D perhaps TRBD1 (6 bases). The CDR3 loop spans 16 amino acids. Trimming removed 4 bases from V and 2 bases from J, with 18 bases in between. Germline CDR1 reads SGHDN; CDR2 reads FVKESK. The CDR3 loop is CASSPQRTARAYEQYF. CDR3 sequence (DNA): TGTGCCAGCAGCCCACAGAGGACAGCTAGGGCCTACGAGCAGTACTTC.

This clonotype was recorded many times. The J gene is TRBJ1-2, the V gene TRBV7-2; D unclear. Per the germline V gene, CDR1 is SGHTA and CDR2 is FQGNSA. The CDR3 covers 15 residues. Trimming pared 5 bases from V and 3 bases from J, leaving 16 bases between. This CDR3 reads CASSPFLVGDYGYTF. CDR3 DNA sequence: TGTGCCAGCAGCCCCTTTTTAGTGGGAGACTATGGCTACACCTTC.

This clonotype was recorded many times. The chain combines TRBV2 with TRBJ2-5; 9 bases are a match to TRBD2. Germline V CDR1 and CDR2: SNHLY, FYNNEI. V shed 6 bases, J shed 0 bases, and the junction held 2 bases outside the gene matches. CDR3 length equals 14 residues. The CDR3 nucleotides are TGTGCCAGCAGAAGCGGGGGGCACCAAGAGACCCAGTACTTC. This encodes CASRSGGHQETQYF.

Ten or more counts support this clonotype. This chain links TRBV6-4 with TRBJ2-3; tentatively, D is TRBD1 or TRBD2 (7 bases each). Trimming removed 6 bases at V and 2 bases at J, with 15 bases between. The CDR3 has 15 residues. Looked up from germline, CDR1 is MRHNA and CDR2 is SNTAGT. The CDR3 region has the DNA TGTGCCAGCAGCCTCCAGGGGGGGGCCACAGATACGCAGTATTTT. Translated, it gives CASSLQGGATDTQYF.

In this sample, this clonotype turned up many times. The chain recombines TRBV20-1 with TRBJ2-6; TRBD1 matches at 8 bases. The V segment lost 6 bases and the J segment 1 base; nucleotides outside the gene matches: 8. Germline V CDR1 and CDR2: DFQATT, SNEGSKA (reference sequence). This CDR3 comprises 16 residues. CDR3 in DNA: TGCAGTGCCCCGGACAGGGAATTTTCTGGGGCCAACGTCCTGACTTTC. Its protein is CSAPDREFSGANVLTF.

This clonotype was found many times. The chain recombines TRBV10-3 with TRBJ2-2, with a possible D match to TRBD1 (5 bases). The CDR3 totals 12 residues. Trimming removed 9 bases from V and 3 bases from J, with 8 bases in between. Germline CDR1 is ENHRY and CDR2 is SYGVKD. The chain's CDR3 is CAILTDTGELFF. The CDR3 DNA sequence: TGTGCCATACTGACAGACACCGGGGAGCTGTTTTTT.

This clonotype was seen repeatedly, ten times or more. The chain uses TRBV7-2 and TRBJ2-7; 9 bases map to TRBD1. Germline loops: CDR1 SGHTA, CDR2 FQGNSA. This CDR3 has 13 residues. With 4 bases clipped from V and 13 bases from J, the junction kept 11 bases outside the gene matches. CDR3 protein: CASSSGQGVDLYF. In DNA form, the CDR3 reads TGTGCCAGCAGCTCGGGACAGGGCGTAGACTTATACTTC.

The genes are TRBV11-3 and TRBJ1-1; D perhaps matches TRBD1 (6 bases). The CDR3 is 15 residues long. Germline CDR1 and CDR2: SGHNT and YENEEA. Trimming pared 3 bases from V and 1 base from J, leaving 12 bases between. The CDR3 nucleotides read TGTGCCAGCAGCTTCGGAGACAGGCCGAACACTGAAGCTTTCTTT. Residues: CASSFGDRPNTEAFF.

This clonotype was counted at least ten times. This rearrangement joins TRBV24-1 to TRBJ1-2; possible D gene TRBD1, 5 bases. Trimming removed 4 bases at V and 8 bases at J, with 13 bases between. CDR3 length: 13 amino acids. Germline V CDR1 and CDR2: KGHDR, SFDVKD. The CDR3 loop is CATSDLASGGYTF. DNA for the CDR3: TGTGCCACCAGTGACCTTGCCTCAGGGGGCTACACCTTC.

This clonotype was counted many times. The rearrangement joins TRBV6-5 to TRBJ1-5, with TRBD1 as a possible D gene (5 bases). The CDR3 extends over 14 amino acids. Germline CDR1 and CDR2: MNHEY and SVGAGI. V shed 2 bases and J shed 7 bases, with 12 bases lying between them. The chain's CDR3 is CASSYDQGGQPQHF. The CDR3 nucleotides are TGTGCCAGCAGTTACGATCAGGGAGGACAGCCCCAGCATTTT.

This clonotype was observed at least ten times. The chain is built from TRBV5-1 and TRBJ1-2, with D hard to call. The germline gives CDR1 SGHRS, CDR2 YFSETQ. V lost 0 bases and J lost 7, with 25 bases in between. The CDR3 loop spans 18 amino acids. The CDR3 nucleotides read TGCGCCAGCAGCTTGGTTCCCGGCGGTGAGAGGAAAGGAGGTGGCTACACCTTC. This encodes CASSLVPGGERKGGGYTF.

The chain combines TRBV12-3 or TRBV12-4 with TRBJ1-5; TRBD1 agrees at 9 bases. J lost 4 bases, V lost 6 bases, and 7 bases had no gene match. The CDR3 length is 15 residues. In DNA, the CDR3 is TGTGCCAGCAGCCCTGGGACAGGGCGGAATCAGCCCCAGCATTTT. The encoded protein is CASSPGTGRNQPQHF.

This clonotype was counted many times. V is TRBV7-8 and J is TRBJ1-1, with unresolved D. This CDR3 region has 14 residues. Trimming shortened V by 5 bases and J by 3 bases, and 13 bases separated the two germline ends. Germline loops: CDR1 SGHVS, CDR2 FQNEAQ. In nucleotides, the CDR3 is TGTGCCAGCAGCCCCCTTGATTTGGACACTGAAGCTTTCTTT. Its protein is CASSPLDLDTEAFF.

This clonotype was observed a few times. The chain recombines TRBV11-1 with TRBJ2-7; tentatively, D is TRBD1 (6 bases). The CDR3 totals 14 residues. From germline, CDR1 is SGHAT and CDR2 FQDESV (reference sequence). V dropped 4 bases and J dropped 2 bases, with 12 bases sitting between them. The CDR3 DNA reads as TGTGCCAGCAGCTCCTCAGGGGTCACCTACGAGCAGTACTTC. It is translated as CASSSSGVTYEQYF.

This clonotype was detected many times. The chain links TRBV11-1 to TRBJ2-2, with D unresolved. The CDR3 is 16 amino acids. In germline, CDR1 is SGHAT, CDR2 FQDESV (reference sequence). V was shortened by 5 bases and J by 4 bases, with 17 bases between the two germline ends. CDR3 coding DNA: TGTGCCAGCAGCCCTGTACACAGCTCGGGCACCGGGGAGCTGTTTTTT. The encoded protein is CASSPVHSSGTGELFF. The full variable domain, with the rest looked up from reference TRBV11-1 and TRBJ2-2, is EAEVAQSPRYKITEKSQAVAFWCDPISGHATLYWYRQILGQGPELLVQFQDESVVDDSQLPKDRFSAERLKGVDSTLKIQPAELGDSAMYLCASSPVHSSGTGELFFGEGSRLTVL.

At least ten counts were recorded for this clonotype. The chain uses TRBV4-1 and TRBJ2-4; D perhaps matches TRBD2 (6 bases). V lost 4 bases to trimming and J lost 3 bases, with 10 bases between them. Germline values: CDR1 MGHRA, CDR2 YSYEKL. The CDR3 sequence is 14 residues long. Here the CDR3 reads CASSRMGGKNIQYF. The DNA of the CDR3 is TGCGCCAGCAGCCGCATGGGGGGCAAAAACATTCAGTACTTC.

This clonotype has a count of ten or more. This chain connects TRBV5-1 to TRBJ2-7; TRBD2 matches at 7 bases. The CDR3 sequence is 15 residues long. V lost 1 base to trimming and J lost 0 bases; unmatched junction nucleotides: 4. Germline V gene lookup returns CDR1 SGHRS and CDR2 YFSETQ. The CDR3 reads CASSLMGGFSYEQYF. The CDR3 region has the DNA TGCGCCAGCAGCTTGATGGGGGGGTTCTCCTACGAGCAGTACTTC. Using reference TRBV5-1 and TRBJ2-7 for the parts outside the CDR3, the full variable domain is KAGVTQTPRYLIKTRGQQVTLSCSPISGHRSVSWYQQTPGQGLQFLFEYFSETQRNKGNFPGRFSGRQFSNSRSEMNVSTLELGDSALYLCASSLMGGFSYEQYFGPGTRLTVT.

There are many counts of this clonotype. J is TRBJ1-3 and V is TRBV28; maybe TRBD1 (6 bases). Germline CDR1 is MDHEN and CDR2 is SYDVKM. With 7 bases removed from V and 2 bases from J, the gap between germline ends came to 18 bases. The CDR3 runs to 16 residues. CDR3 sequence (DNA): TGTGCCAGCACAAACGGGGGGGCGCTCACTGGAAACACCATATATTTT. It translates to CASTNGGALTGNTIYF.

This clonotype was seen many times. The V and J genes are TRBV12-3 or TRBV12-4 and TRBJ2-5, with unresolved D. With 3 bases removed from V and 5 bases from J, the gap between germline ends came to 7 bases. This CDR3 comprises 12 residues. CDR3 sequence reads: CASSFTLETQYF. Here the CDR3 DNA reads TGTGCCAGCAGTTTCACCCTGGAGACCCAGTACTTC.

The V call is TRBV12-3 or TRBV12-4, the J call TRBJ1-2; 7 nucleotides line up with TRBD1. The trim removed 8 bases at V and 9 bases at J, leaving 9 bases unmatched. This CDR3 is 12 amino acids long. CDR3 loop: CASQTGKFSYTF. The CDR3 region has the DNA TGTGCCAGCCAGACAGGGAAATTTAGCTACACCTTC.

This clonotype was counted at least ten times. The V and J genes are TRBV12-3 or TRBV12-4 and TRBJ1-5, with a tentative D call TRBD1 (5 bases). V was trimmed by 6 bases and J by 0 bases, leaving 9 bases between them. CDR3 length: 14 residues. CDR3 loop: CASRPQGSNQPQHF. Here the CDR3 DNA reads TGTGCCAGCAGGCCTCAGGGTAGCAATCAGCCCCAGCATTTT.